This T cell receptor beta chain came from a study of shared clonotypes between healthy human individuals. Study outcomes and limitations: It was the few donors that limited the genetic and exposure-history diversity represented.

TCRdb's table, derived via immunoSEQ multiplex PCR, lists solely in-frame clones and lacks some. The data hold about 660,000 clones, with about 74% observed a single time. Germline CDR1 reads LNHDA; CDR2 reads SQIVND (reference sequence). Trimming took 5 bases from V and 5 from J, leaving 6 bases between them. This CDR3 spans 12 amino acids. This clone was seen only a few times. Its antigen is still unknown. The material sequenced was memory CD4+ T cells sorted from blood. This sample's subset: CD45RA-negative fraction. This clonotype originated in a woman younger than 45 in good health. The chain uses TRBV19 and TRBJ2-2; D remains ambiguous. CDR3 bases: TGTGCCAGTAGTCTTCAGACCGGGGAGCTGTTTTTT. Translated, it gives CASSLQTGELFF.